Listed here are 22 T cell receptor beta chains from one sample, sequenced in a study of T cells in Graves' hyperthyroidism and ophthalmopathy. TCR beta CDR3 regions were amplified from RNA transcripts. Initially, a first-round RT-PCR of the TCR CDR3 employed the HTBI primer set. MiXCR was run by TCRdb on the multiplex PCR reads, yielding one entry per CDR3 protein. The sample holds under 300,000 distinct CDR3 sequences, around 25% seen once. Specimen: blood. Receptors originate from a man aged 40-49 years with Graves' hyperthyroidism that later progressed to Graves' ophthalmopathy.

In the case of this clonotype: A junction end diverges from the germline sequence, so it may reflect a read error. The CDR3 sequence: CSVEGIYEQYF. In nucleotides, the CDR3 is TGTAGCGTTGAAGGTATCTACGAGCAGTACTTC. This chain uses TRBV29-1 with TRBJ2-7, with a possible D match to TRBD2 (5 bases). The CDR3 contains 11 residues. Germline CDR1 and CDR2: SQVTM and ANQGSEA.

The V and J genes are TRBV20-1 and TRBJ2-5; 9 bases agree with TRBD1. The junction had 14 bases not matched to a gene; V was cut back by 4 bases and J by 5 bases. The CDR3 is made up of 16 amino acids. The germline V gene has CDR1 DFQATT and CDR2 SNEGSKA (reference sequence). In DNA form, the CDR3 reads TGCAGTGCTACGGAACCGGGACAGGGTTATGAGGAGACCCAGTACTTC. Its translation is CSATEPGQGYEETQYF.

This clonotype was picked up a small number of times. A much larger clone lies one base from this, so it may be a read error. The CDR3 region is CASSNRVAANTEAFF. In DNA, the CDR3 is TGTGCCAGCAGTAACCGAGTGGCGGCGAACACTGAAGCTTTCTTT. This chain uses TRBV27 with TRBJ1-1; no clear D gene. Germline V gives CDR1 MNHEY, CDR2 SMNVEV (reference sequence). There are 15 residues in the CDR3. Trimming removed 5 bases at V and 1 base at J, with 14 bases between.

The rearrangement uses TRBV6-2 or TRBV6-3 and TRBJ2-6; D gene ambiguous. The CDR3 has 17 residues. V dropped 6 bases and J dropped 1 base, with 16 bases sitting between them. Germline V gives CDR1 MNHEY, CDR2 SVGEGT. CDR3 DNA: TGTGCCAGCAGCCACCAGTGGAGTGCATCTGGGGCCAACGTCCTGACTTTC. Translating gives CASSHQWSASGANVLTF.

This clonotype was observed at least ten times. V gene TRBV20-1 combines with J gene TRBJ2-3, with no clear D. The V end was cut by 6 bases, the J end by 4 bases, with 8 bases between. Per the germline V gene, CDR1 is DFQATT and CDR2 is SNEGSKA (reference sequence). This CDR3 has 11 amino acids. The CDR3 loop reads CSAKHSDTQYF. The DNA of the CDR3 is TGCAGTGCAAAACATTCAGATACGCAGTATTTT.

In its sample, this clonotype was seen a few times. The V gene is TRBV12-3 or TRBV12-4, the J gene TRBJ1-5; the match to TRBD1 covers 7 bases. The V gene end was trimmed by 5 bases and the J gene end by 1 base; junction bases not matched to a gene: 5. There are 15 residues in the CDR3. The DNA of the CDR3 is TGTGCCAGCAGTCGACAGGGAGGGAGCAATCAGCCCCAGCATTTT. This gives the protein CASSRQGGSNQPQHF.

There are many counts of this clonotype. The chain has TRBV4-1 and TRBJ1-1; D is unclear. The germline V gene encodes CDR1 MGHRA and CDR2 YSYEKL. This CDR3 region has 13 residues. Trimming took off 6 bases at V and 2 bases at J, with 10 bases between the two ends. CDR3: CASSKVANTEAFF. Written as DNA, the CDR3 is TGCGCCAGCAGTAAAGTGGCTAACACTGAAGCTTTCTTT.

This clonotype was counted ten times or more. The chain carries TRBV24-1 and TRBJ2-5, with 7 bases matching TRBD1. With V trimmed by 3 bases and J by 2 bases, 8 bases remained unmatched. This CDR3 is 16 amino acids long. Germline V gene data show CDR1 as KGHDR and CDR2 as SFDVKD. The DNA for the CDR3 is TGTGCCACCAGTGATGAAACCCCGGGACAGCAAGAGACCCAGTACTTC. Translated: CATSDETPGQQETQYF.

The chain has TRBV28 and TRBJ1-3; D is unclear. The germline V and J ends were trimmed by 5 bases and 0 bases, with 11 bases remaining between them. The length of the CDR3 is 15 residues. CDR1 and CDR2 from the germline V gene are MDHEN and SYDVKM. CDR3 in DNA: TGTGCCAGCAGTCAAGGGCCCTACTCTGGAAACACCATATATTTT. Translating it yields CASSQGPYSGNTIYF.

This clonotype was seen ten or more times. V gene TRBV7-8 combines with J gene TRBJ2-5; D may correspond to TRBD1 or TRBD2 (5 bases each). Looked up from germline, CDR1 is SGHVS and CDR2 is FQNEAQ. The CDR3 is 15 amino acids. V dropped 5 bases and J dropped 0 bases, with 13 bases sitting between them. For the CDR3, the DNA is TGTGCCAGCAGCAGATTGCAGGGACACCAAGAGACCCAGTACTTC. Its translation: CASSRLQGHQETQYF.

This clonotype was counted many times. The rearrangement joins TRBV11-3 to TRBJ2-7; 9 positions match TRBD2. The CDR3 is 16 amino acids. V lost 1 base to trimming and J lost 2 bases; unmatched junction nucleotides: 6. From germline, CDR1 is SGHNT and CDR2 YENEEA. The DNA of the CDR3 is TGTGCCAGCAGCTTAGTAGCGACTAGCGGAGCCTACGAGCAGTACTTC. This codes for CASSLVATSGAYEQYF.

Many counts were recorded for this clonotype. The rearrangement joins TRBV29-1 to TRBJ2-7, with 9 bases identical to TRBD1. The trim removed 8 bases at V and 4 bases at J, leaving 12 bases unmatched. The germline CDR1 and CDR2 sequences are SQVTM and ANQGSEA. The CDR3 spans 14 residues. In DNA, the CDR3 is TGCAGCTTCAAACCCGGGACAGGGTCGTACGAGCAGTACTTC. It translates to CSFKPGTGSYEQYF.

As for this clonotype: A read error is possible here, since a much larger clone lies one base away. This chain joins TRBV15 and TRBJ2-7; D call uncertain. The germline V gene has CDR1 LNHNV and CDR2 YYDKDF (reference sequence). CDR3 length: 16 residues. CDR3 DNA: TGTGCCGCCAGCAGAGAAGAGGTGAGGCCGGTCTACGAGCAGTACTTC. Translating gives CAASREEVRPVYEQYF.

The chain carries TRBV20-1 and TRBJ2-7; tentatively, D is TRBD2 (6 bases). With 3 bases removed from V and 3 bases from J, the gap between germline ends came to 12 bases. Germline-derived CDR1 and CDR2 are DFQATT and SNEGSKA (reference sequence). The length of the CDR3 is 13 residues. The chain's CDR3 is CSARSSGNYEQYF. In DNA form, the CDR3 reads TGCAGTGCTAGGAGTAGCGGCAACTACGAGCAGTACTTC.

In this sample, this clonotype turned up many times. This chain connects TRBV5-8 to TRBJ1-1, with D maybe TRBD1 (6 bases). The CDR3 spans 14 residues. Per germline, CDR1 SGHTS and CDR2 YDEGEE. The V and J ends lost 4 bases and 8 bases respectively, with 18 bases between them. The CDR3 region is CASSKTGRVGEAFF. The CDR3 DNA is TGTGCCAGCAGCAAGACAGGTAGAGTGGGCGAAGCTTTCTTT.

This clonotype was recorded many times. The chain recombines TRBV24-1 with TRBJ2-2; D may be TRBD2 (5 bases). V lost 1 base, J lost 5 bases, and 10 bases lay in between. From germline, CDR1 is KGHDR and CDR2 SFDVKD. This CDR3 contains 15 residues. CDR3 nucleotides: TGTGCCACCAGTGATTTTACCGGGGAAACCGGGGAGCTGTTTTTT. Its translation is CATSDFTGETGELFF.

This clonotype was recorded at least ten times. The chain recombines TRBV7-9 with TRBJ2-5; D not resolved. The V gene's germline CDR1 is SEHNR and CDR2 FQNEAQ (reference sequence). Between the trimmed V and J ends, which lost 8 bases and 5 bases, there was a span of 9 bases. CDR3 length: 11 amino acids. The chain's CDR3 is CASQGYETQYF. Written as DNA, the CDR3 is TGTGCCAGCCAAGGGTATGAGACCCAGTACTTC.

The sample holds many counts of this clonotype. The J gene is TRBJ2-5, the V gene TRBV7-2; D gene unclear. Between the trimmed V and J ends, which lost 5 bases and 10 bases, there was a span of 20 bases. Germline CDR1 SGHTA, CDR2 FQGNSA. This CDR3 is built from 14 residues. Here the CDR3 reads CASSAQRGLGDQYF. The CDR3 DNA reads as TGTGCCAGCAGCGCACAGCGAGGCTTAGGCGACCAGTACTTC. Full variable domain (remainder filled in from reference TRBV7-2 and TRBJ2-5): GAGVSQSPSNKVTEKGKDVELRCDPISGHTALYWYRQSLGQGLEFLIYFQGNSAPDKSGLPSDRFSAERTGGSVSTLTIQRTQQEDSAVYLCASSAQRGLGDQYFGPGTRLLVL.

V and J are TRBV6-1 and TRBJ1-6; D gene uncertain. Between the trimmed V and J ends, which lost 6 bases and 3 bases, there was a span of 18 bases. The germline gives CDR1 MNHNS, CDR2 SASEGT. The CDR3 runs 17 residues. This CDR3 reads CASRLEGMSFYNSPLHF. The DNA for the CDR3 is TGTGCCAGCAGGCTTGAAGGGATGAGCTTCTATAATTCACCCCTCCACTTT.

This clonotype came up once. The CDR3 DNA sequence: TGTGCCAGCAGTGGCGGACAGGGGCGCAATCAGCCCCAGCATTTT. Its protein product is CASSGGQGRNQPQHF. The gene calls are TRBV28 and TRBJ1-5; TRBD1 aligns across 9 bases. The CDR3 is 15 residues long. Trimming removed 5 bases from V and 2 bases from J; junction bases left unmatched: 4. Germline CDR1 reads MDHEN; CDR2 reads SYDVKM.

This clonotype was observed many times. This chain connects TRBV12-5 to TRBJ1-5; D unclear. Germline CDR1 and CDR2: LGHNT and FRNRAP. V lost 3 bases, J lost 0 bases, and 6 bases lay in between. The CDR3 runs to 14 residues. The CDR3 DNA reads TGTGCTAGTGGTTTCGGCAGTAGCAATCAGCCCCAGCATTTT. Translating gives CASGFGSSNQPQHF.

This chain joins TRBV20-1 and TRBJ2-7; tentatively, D is TRBD2 (6 bases). There are 13 residues in the CDR3. The germline gives CDR1 DFQATT, CDR2 SNEGSKA (reference sequence). Trimming left V 1 base short and J 4 bases short, with 11 bases between. Here the CDR3 reads CSARGVGLYEQYF. The CDR3 DNA is TGCAGTGCTAGAGGGGTCGGACTATACGAGCAGTACTTC.